Listed below are T cell receptor beta chains from one sample, sequenced in a study of blood T cells in healthy people across ages. Each CDR3 protein gets one entry after TCRdb re-called the 5' RACE reads with MiXCR. Counted here are approximately 800,000 distinct CDR3 sequences, approximately 55% occurring once; the ten biggest clones make up approximately 41%. Input material: blood. These receptors originate from a man aged 80 or over in good health. Both conserved end residues are part of each CDR3. Fields, in order: D gene, clone size, V gene, J gene, CDR3 protein, CDR3 DNA. The D gene is left open where the match is weak. The size entry is marked missing in some rows and otherwise reads once, few, many or a size class.

d_call: NA
clone_size: NA
v_call: TRBV21-1
j_call: TRBJ2-3
cdr3_aa: CASSKKSGTSSSTDTQYF
cdr3_nt: TGTGCCAGCAGCAAGAAATCGGGGACTAGCAGTAGCACAGATACGCAGTATTTT

d_call: TRBD1
clone_size: NA
v_call: TRBV30
j_call: TRBJ1-2
cdr3_aa: CAWRRQGNLANYGYTF
cdr3_nt: TGTGCCTGGAGGAGACAGGGAAACTTAGCTAACTATGGCTACACCTTC

d_call: NA
clone_size: few
v_call: TRBV13
j_call: TRBJ2-3
cdr3_aa: CASSLFVADTQYF
cdr3_nt: TGTGCCAGCAGCTTATTTGTGGCAGATACGCAGTATTTT

d_call: NA
clone_size: NA
v_call: TRBV28
j_call: TRBJ2-6
cdr3_aa: CASSLWAGSGANVLTF
cdr3_nt: TGTGCCAGCAGTTTATGGGCAGGGTCCGGGGCCAACGTCCTGACTTTC

d_call: TRBD2
clone_size: many
v_call: TRBV7-9
j_call: TRBJ2-3
cdr3_aa: CASSLRTSGAQHRYAYF
cdr3_nt: TGTGCCAGCAGCCTAAGGACTAGCGGAGCTCAGCACAGATACGCGTATTTT

d_call: NA
clone_size: NA
v_call: TRBV5-1
j_call: TRBJ2-7
cdr3_aa: CASSFQPGDEQYF
cdr3_nt: TGCGCCAGCAGCTTTCAACCCGGTGACGAGCAGTACTTC

d_call: TRBD2
clone_size: NA
v_call: TRBV28
j_call: TRBJ2-1
cdr3_aa: CASSSPRTGRANEQFF
cdr3_nt: TGTGCCAGCAGTTCGCCTCGTACCGGGAGGGCCAATGAGCAGTTCTTC

d_call: NA
clone_size: NA
v_call: TRBV6-5
j_call: TRBJ1-2
cdr3_aa: CASSYSSQAQYGYTF
cdr3_nt: TGTGCCAGCAGTTACTCGTCACAGGCCCAATATGGCTACACCTTC

d_call: TRBD2
clone_size: few
v_call: TRBV14
j_call: TRBJ2-7
cdr3_aa: CASSQFRTSGSYEQYF
cdr3_nt: TGTGCCAGCAGCCAATTCCGGACTAGCGGGAGTTACGAGCAGTACTTC

d_call: NA
clone_size: few
v_call: TRBV6-1
j_call: TRBJ2-7
cdr3_aa: CASGVNRGALYEQYF
cdr3_nt: TGTGCCAGCGGAGTGAATCGGGGGGCTCTCTACGAGCAGTACTTC